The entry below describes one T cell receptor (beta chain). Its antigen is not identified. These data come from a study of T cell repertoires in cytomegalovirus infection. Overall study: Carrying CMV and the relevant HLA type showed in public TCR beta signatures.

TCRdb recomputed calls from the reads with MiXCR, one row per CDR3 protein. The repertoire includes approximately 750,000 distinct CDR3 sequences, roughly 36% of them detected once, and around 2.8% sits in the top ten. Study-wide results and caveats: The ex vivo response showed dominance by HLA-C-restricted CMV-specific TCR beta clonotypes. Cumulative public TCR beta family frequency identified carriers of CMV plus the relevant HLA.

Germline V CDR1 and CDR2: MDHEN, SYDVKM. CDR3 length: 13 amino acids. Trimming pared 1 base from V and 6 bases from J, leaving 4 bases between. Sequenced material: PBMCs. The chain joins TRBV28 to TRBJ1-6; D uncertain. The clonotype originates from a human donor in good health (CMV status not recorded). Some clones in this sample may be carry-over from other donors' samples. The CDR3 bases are TGTGCCAGCAGTTTATCCGTTAATTCACCCCTCCACTTT. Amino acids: CASSLSVNSPLHF.